These T cell receptor beta chains were read from a single sample in a study of blood T cells in healthy people across ages. One entry per CDR3 protein, called by TCRdb with MiXCR from the 5' RACE reads. Of hundreds of thousands of distinct CDR3 sequences listed, less than 25% are singletons. The same sample was also studied in work on T cells of mothers and their children.

The sample comprised blood. Receptors were obtained from a boy between 5 and 17 years old in good health. The CDR3 runs from the conserved cysteine through the conserved F or W. Fields, in order: clone size, J gene, D gene, V gene, CDR3 protein, CDR3 DNA. A D gene is named only where the DNA matches it firmly. Size is omitted from some rows. Given values are once, few, many or a class for expanded clones.

clone_size: few
j_call: TRBJ2-5
d_call: NA
v_call: TRBV20-1
cdr3_aa: CSAPYGTLQETQYF
cdr3_nt: TGCAGTGCACCTTACGGGACACTTCAAGAGACCCAGTACTTC

clone_size: NA
j_call: TRBJ2-4
d_call: NA
v_call: TRBV20-1
cdr3_aa: CSARGDPKNIQYF
cdr3_nt: TGCAGTGCTAGAGGGGACCCCAAAAACATTCAGTACTTC

clone_size: few
j_call: TRBJ2-1
d_call: NA
v_call: TRBV28
cdr3_aa: CASSKRGHEQFF
cdr3_nt: TGTGCCAGCAGCAAAAGGGGCCATGAGCAGTTCTTC

clone_size: NA
j_call: TRBJ2-5
d_call: TRBD2
v_call: TRBV4-3
cdr3_aa: CASSQEGTGLAKETQYF
cdr3_nt: TGCGCCAGCAGCCAAGAGGGGACGGGACTAGCCAAAGAGACCCAGTACTTC

clone_size: many
j_call: TRBJ2-5
d_call: TRBD2
v_call: TRBV10-3
cdr3_aa: CAIGRGDQETQYF
cdr3_nt: TGTGCCATCGGACGGGGGGACCAAGAGACCCAGTACTTC

clone_size: few
j_call: TRBJ2-3
d_call: NA
v_call: TRBV4-2
cdr3_aa: CASSQETPLDTQYF
cdr3_nt: TGTGCCAGCAGCCAAGAGACTCCTCTAGATACGCAGTATTTT

clone_size: NA
j_call: TRBJ2-3
d_call: NA
v_call: TRBV6-5
cdr3_aa: CASSYFRESDTQYF
cdr3_nt: TGTGCCAGCAGTTACTTTCGGGAATCAGATACGCAGTATTTT

clone_size: few
j_call: TRBJ2-1
d_call: NA
v_call: TRBV29-1
cdr3_aa: CSVDRDTINEQFF
cdr3_nt: TGCAGCGTTGACCGGGACACCATTAATGAGCAGTTCTTC

clone_size: NA
j_call: TRBJ2-2
d_call: TRBD2
v_call: TRBV7-9
cdr3_aa: CASSPKLSGSLLNTGELFF
cdr3_nt: TGTGCCAGCAGCCCAAAGTTGAGCGGGAGTTTGCTGAACACCGGGGAGCTGTTTTTT

clone_size: NA
j_call: TRBJ2-7
d_call: TRBD1
v_call: TRBV20-1
cdr3_aa: CSARDPDRSSYEQSF
cdr3_nt: TGCAGTGCTAGAGATCCGGACAGGAGCTCCTACGAGCAGTCCTTC

clone_size: few
j_call: TRBJ2-1
d_call: TRBD2
v_call: TRBV5-1
cdr3_aa: CASSSGLAGVLSYNEQFF
cdr3_nt: TGCGCCAGCAGCTCGGGACTAGCGGGCGTCCTCTCCTACAATGAGCAGTTCTTC

clone_size: few
j_call: TRBJ2-3
d_call: NA
v_call: TRBV27
cdr3_aa: CASRLRDTQYF
cdr3_nt: TGTGCCAGCAGACTGCGGGATACGCAGTATTTT

clone_size: NA
j_call: TRBJ1-1
d_call: NA
v_call: TRBV6-6
cdr3_aa: CACQTGNTEAFF
cdr3_nt: TGTGCCTGTCAAACGGGTAACACTGAAGCTTTCTTT

clone_size: NA
j_call: TRBJ2-4
d_call: TRBD1
v_call: TRBV3-1
cdr3_aa: CASSHTGGSNIQYF
cdr3_nt: TGTGCCAGCAGCCATACAGGGGGATCGAACATTCAGTACTTC

clone_size: NA
j_call: TRBJ2-7
d_call: TRBD2
v_call: TRBV7-2
cdr3_aa: CASSSLAGVPYEQYF
cdr3_nt: TGTGCCAGCAGCTCCCTAGCGGGAGTCCCCTACGAGCAGTACTTC

clone_size: few
j_call: TRBJ2-4
d_call: NA
v_call: TRBV20-1
cdr3_aa: CSARGVSAVFQNIQYF
cdr3_nt: TGCAGTGCTAGAGGTGTAAGTGCGGTCTTCCAAAACATTCAGTACTTC

clone_size: NA
j_call: TRBJ2-5
d_call: TRBD2
v_call: TRBV9
cdr3_aa: CASSSGSGGETQYF
cdr3_nt: TGTGCCAGCTCTAGCGGGTCGGGGGGAGAGACCCAGTACTTC

clone_size: many
j_call: TRBJ2-7
d_call: NA
v_call: TRBV7-2
cdr3_aa: CASTTQIGYEQYF
cdr3_nt: TGTGCCAGCACCACCCAAATAGGTTACGAGCAGTACTTC

clone_size: few
j_call: TRBJ1-3
d_call: TRBD1
v_call: TRBV5-1
cdr3_aa: CASRSGTGDHSSGNTIYF
cdr3_nt: TGCGCCAGCAGGTCCGGGACAGGGGATCATTCCTCTGGAAACACCATATATTTT

clone_size: few
j_call: TRBJ2-7
d_call: TRBD2
v_call: TRBV6-6
cdr3_aa: CASSTLAGGFDEQYF
cdr3_nt: TGTGCCAGCAGCACACTAGCGGGAGGGTTCGACGAGCAGTACTTC

clone_size: NA
j_call: TRBJ2-1
d_call: TRBD1
v_call: TRBV27
cdr3_aa: CASSFWDRINEQFF
cdr3_nt: TGTGCCAGCAGTTTTTGGGACAGGATCAATGAGCAGTTCTTC

clone_size: NA
j_call: TRBJ1-4
d_call: NA
v_call: TRBV20-1
cdr3_aa: CSARDPQINEKLFF
cdr3_nt: TGCAGTGCTAGAGATCCCCAGATTAATGAAAAACTGTTTTTT

clone_size: few
j_call: TRBJ2-1
d_call: NA
v_call: TRBV4-2
cdr3_aa: CASSQDLASYNEQFF
cdr3_nt: TGTGCCAGCAGCCAAGATTTGGCTAGCTACAATGAGCAGTTCTTC

clone_size: NA
j_call: TRBJ2-2
d_call: NA
v_call: TRBV6-4
cdr3_aa: CASSPRLDTGELFF
cdr3_nt: TGTGCCAGCAGTCCTCGCTTGGACACCGGGGAGCTGTTTTTT

clone_size: few
j_call: TRBJ2-3
d_call: TRBD2
v_call: TRBV2
cdr3_aa: CAKAGGRRADTQYF
cdr3_nt: TGTGCTAAAGCGGGCGGGAGGAGGGCAGATACGCAGTATTTT

clone_size: NA
j_call: TRBJ1-4
d_call: NA
v_call: TRBV27
cdr3_aa: CAGSAGVRGTNEKLFF
cdr3_nt: TGTGCCGGCAGTGCGGGGGTACGGGGAACTAATGAAAAACTGTTTTTT

clone_size: NA
j_call: TRBJ1-5
d_call: NA
v_call: TRBV27
cdr3_aa: CASSLWGGGQPQHF
cdr3_nt: TGTGCCAGCAGTTTGTGGGGAGGTGGTCAGCCCCAGCATTTT

clone_size: few
j_call: TRBJ2-5
d_call: NA
v_call: TRBV3-1
cdr3_aa: CASSPPSQAIRETQYF
cdr3_nt: TGTGCCAGCAGCCCCCCTAGCCAGGCCATCCGAGAGACCCAGTACTTC

clone_size: few
j_call: TRBJ2-7
d_call: TRBD2
v_call: TRBV12-3/TRBV12-4
cdr3_aa: CASSGTSGSGSYEQYF
cdr3_nt: TGTGCCAGCAGTGGGACTAGCGGTTCGGGGTCCTACGAGCAGTACTTC

clone_size: NA
j_call: TRBJ1-2
d_call: NA
v_call: TRBV12-3/TRBV12-4
cdr3_aa: CASSHTRGGVFGYTF
cdr3_nt: TGTGCCAGCAGCCATACTCGTGGGGGCGTATTTGGCTACACCTTC

clone_size: few
j_call: TRBJ1-1
d_call: TRBD1
v_call: TRBV7-3
cdr3_aa: CASSLGPGQGEHTEAFF
cdr3_nt: TGTGCCAGCAGCTTAGGGCCCGGACAGGGGGAGCACACTGAAGCTTTCTTT

clone_size: NA
j_call: TRBJ2-2
d_call: NA
v_call: TRBV11-2
cdr3_aa: CASSLGPISGELFF
cdr3_nt: TGTGCCAGCAGCTTAGGACCCATCTCCGGGGAGCTGTTTTTT

clone_size: many
j_call: TRBJ2-1
d_call: NA
v_call: TRBV27
cdr3_aa: CASSLQGYNEQFF
cdr3_nt: TGTGCCAGCAGTTTACAGGGATACAATGAGCAGTTCTTC

clone_size: few
j_call: TRBJ1-6
d_call: NA
v_call: TRBV20-1
cdr3_aa: CSARGQTGGSPLHF
cdr3_nt: TGCAGTGCTAGAGGTCAAACCGGAGGCTCACCCCTCCACTTT

clone_size: few
j_call: TRBJ1-1
d_call: TRBD1
v_call: TRBV12-3/TRBV12-4
cdr3_aa: CASSPDPGQGAFAEAFF
cdr3_nt: TGTGCCAGCAGTCCGGACCCGGGACAGGGGGCTTTTGCTGAAGCTTTCTTT

clone_size: NA
j_call: TRBJ2-3
d_call: TRBD2
v_call: TRBV12-5
cdr3_aa: CASVLSPRLAGTDTQYF
cdr3_nt: TGTGCTAGTGTTCTATCCCCGAGGCTAGCGGGGACAGATACGCAGTATTTT

clone_size: NA
j_call: TRBJ2-5
d_call: NA
v_call: TRBV20-1
cdr3_aa: CSARDFAAGQYF
cdr3_nt: TGCAGTGCTAGAGATTTCGCGGCAGGGCAGTACTTC

clone_size: few
j_call: TRBJ1-4
d_call: NA
v_call: TRBV2
cdr3_aa: CASSDARGLSQLFF
cdr3_nt: TGTGCCAGCAGTGACGCACGCGGGCTGTCGCAACTGTTTTTT

clone_size: few
j_call: TRBJ2-7
d_call: TRBD2
v_call: TRBV20-1
cdr3_aa: CSARGSGRGYEQYF
cdr3_nt: TGCAGTGCTAGAGGTAGCGGGAGAGGCTACGAGCAGTACTTC

clone_size: NA
j_call: TRBJ2-1
d_call: TRBD2
v_call: TRBV14
cdr3_aa: CASSQDPAGRAFMFYNEQFF
cdr3_nt: TGTGCCAGCAGCCAAGATCCGGCCGGGAGGGCCTTTATGTTCTACAATGAGCAGTTCTTC

clone_size: few
j_call: TRBJ2-1
d_call: TRBD2
v_call: TRBV12-3/TRBV12-4
cdr3_aa: CASSLVPGGFGNEQFF
cdr3_nt: TGTGCCAGCAGTTTAGTTCCGGGAGGATTTGGCAATGAGCAGTTCTTC

clone_size: NA
j_call: TRBJ2-5
d_call: NA
v_call: TRBV28
cdr3_aa: CASSLLVGGDQETQYF
cdr3_nt: TGTGCCAGCAGTTTACTGGTGGGGGGAGACCAAGAGACCCAGTACTTC

clone_size: NA
j_call: TRBJ2-3
d_call: TRBD2
v_call: TRBV7-2
cdr3_aa: CASSLDLVAGSADTQYF
cdr3_nt: TGTGCCAGCAGCTTAGATTTGGTAGCGGGGTCGGCAGATACGCAGTATTTT

clone_size: NA
j_call: TRBJ2-2
d_call: NA
v_call: TRBV19
cdr3_aa: CASSRRRNTGELFF
cdr3_nt: TGTGCCAGTAGTCGACGGAGAAACACCGGGGAGCTGTTTTTT

clone_size: NA
j_call: TRBJ2-1
d_call: TRBD2
v_call: TRBV7-3
cdr3_aa: CASSPRSGGPGLASNEQFF
cdr3_nt: TGTGCCAGCAGCCCCAGAAGTGGGGGTCCGGGACTAGCGTCGAATGAGCAGTTCTTC

clone_size: few
j_call: TRBJ1-6
d_call: NA
v_call: TRBV29-1
cdr3_aa: CSAGYLNSPLHF
cdr3_nt: TGCAGCGCCGGATACCTAAATTCACCCCTCCACTTT